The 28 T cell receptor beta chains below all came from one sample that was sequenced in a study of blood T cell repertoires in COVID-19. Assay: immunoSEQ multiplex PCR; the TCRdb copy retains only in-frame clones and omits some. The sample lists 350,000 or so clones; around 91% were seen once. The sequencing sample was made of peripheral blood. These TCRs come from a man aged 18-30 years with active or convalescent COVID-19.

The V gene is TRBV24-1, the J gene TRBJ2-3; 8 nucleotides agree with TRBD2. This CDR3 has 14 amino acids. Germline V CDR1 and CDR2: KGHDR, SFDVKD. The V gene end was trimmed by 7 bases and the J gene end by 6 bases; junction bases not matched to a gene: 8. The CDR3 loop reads CATRGAGELDTQYF. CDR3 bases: TGTGCCACCAGGGGAGCGGGAGAATTGGATACGCAGTATTTT.

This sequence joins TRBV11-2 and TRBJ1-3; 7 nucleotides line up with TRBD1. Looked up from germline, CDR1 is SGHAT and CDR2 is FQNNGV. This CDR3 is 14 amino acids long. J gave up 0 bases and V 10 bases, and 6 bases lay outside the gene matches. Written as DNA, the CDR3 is TGTGCCACCCAATGGACAGGCTCTGGAAACACCATATATTTT. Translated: CATQWTGSGNTIYF.

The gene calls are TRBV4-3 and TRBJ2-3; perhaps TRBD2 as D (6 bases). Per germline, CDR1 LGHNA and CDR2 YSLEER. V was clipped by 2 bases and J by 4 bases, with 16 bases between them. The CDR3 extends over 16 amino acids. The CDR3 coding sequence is TGCGCCAGCAGCCAATTTTTAAGGGGAGGCCCAGATACGCAGTATTTT. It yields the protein CASSQFLRGGPDTQYF.

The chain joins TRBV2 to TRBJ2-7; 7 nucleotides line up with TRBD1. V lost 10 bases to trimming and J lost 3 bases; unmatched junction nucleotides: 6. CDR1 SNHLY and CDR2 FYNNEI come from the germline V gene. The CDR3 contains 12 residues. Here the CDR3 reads CATSGQSYEQYF. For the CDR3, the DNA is TGTGCCACATCGGGACAGAGCTACGAGCAGTACTTC.

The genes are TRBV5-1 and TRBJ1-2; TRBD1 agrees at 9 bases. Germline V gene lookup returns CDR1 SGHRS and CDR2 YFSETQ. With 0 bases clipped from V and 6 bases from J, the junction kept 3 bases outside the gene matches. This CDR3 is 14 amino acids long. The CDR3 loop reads CASSLGQGEDGYTF. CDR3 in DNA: TGCGCCAGCAGCTTGGGACAGGGGGAGGATGGCTACACCTTC.

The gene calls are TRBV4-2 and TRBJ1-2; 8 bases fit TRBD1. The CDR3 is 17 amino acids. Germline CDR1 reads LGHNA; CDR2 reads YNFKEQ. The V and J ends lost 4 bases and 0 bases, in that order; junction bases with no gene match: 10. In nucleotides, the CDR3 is TGTGCCAGCAGCCCGGGGACAGGCGCACCCTCTAACTATGGCTACACCTTC. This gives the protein CASSPGTGAPSNYGYTF.

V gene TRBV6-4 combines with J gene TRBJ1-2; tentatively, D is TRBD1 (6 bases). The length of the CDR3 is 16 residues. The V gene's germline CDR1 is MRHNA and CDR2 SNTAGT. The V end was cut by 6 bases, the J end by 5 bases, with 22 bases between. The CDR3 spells CASSLTWGQGGYGYTF. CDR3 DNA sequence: TGTGCCAGCAGCCTGACGTGGGGCCAAGGGGGATATGGCTACACCTTC.

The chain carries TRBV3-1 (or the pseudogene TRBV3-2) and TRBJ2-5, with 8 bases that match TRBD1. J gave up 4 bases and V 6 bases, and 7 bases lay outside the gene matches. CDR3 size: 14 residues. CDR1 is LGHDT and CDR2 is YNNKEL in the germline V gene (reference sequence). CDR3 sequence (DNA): TGTGCCAGCAGGCAACGTACAGGGGGAGAGACCCAGTACTTC. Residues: CASRQRTGGETQYF.

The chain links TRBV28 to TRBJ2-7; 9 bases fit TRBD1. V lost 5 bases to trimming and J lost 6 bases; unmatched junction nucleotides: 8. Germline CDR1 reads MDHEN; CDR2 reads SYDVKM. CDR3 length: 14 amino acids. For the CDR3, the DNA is TGTGCCAGCAGTACAGGGGGCGGTTCGGGCGAGCAGTACTTC. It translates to CASSTGGGSGEQYF.

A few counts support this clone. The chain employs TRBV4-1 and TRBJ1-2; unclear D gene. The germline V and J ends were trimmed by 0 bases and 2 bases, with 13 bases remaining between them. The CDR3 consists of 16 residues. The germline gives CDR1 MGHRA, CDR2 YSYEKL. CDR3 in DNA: TGCGCCAGCAGCCAAGAGACGGGAGCTACAAACTATGGCTACACCTTC. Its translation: CASSQETGATNYGYTF.

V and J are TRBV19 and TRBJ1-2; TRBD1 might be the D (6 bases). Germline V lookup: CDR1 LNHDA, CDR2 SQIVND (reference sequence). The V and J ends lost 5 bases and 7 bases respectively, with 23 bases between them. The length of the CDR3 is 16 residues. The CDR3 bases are TGTGCCAGTAGTCTTAGCCTGGGGCAGGGGCTTAGTGGCTACACCTTC. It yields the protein CASSLSLGQGLSGYTF.

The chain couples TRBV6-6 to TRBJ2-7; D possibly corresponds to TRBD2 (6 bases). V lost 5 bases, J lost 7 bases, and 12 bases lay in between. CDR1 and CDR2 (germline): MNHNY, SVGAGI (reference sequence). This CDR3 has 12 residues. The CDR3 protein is CASSPRGGEQYF. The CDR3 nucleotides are TGTGCCAGCAGTCCGAGGGGAGGAGAGCAGTACTTC.

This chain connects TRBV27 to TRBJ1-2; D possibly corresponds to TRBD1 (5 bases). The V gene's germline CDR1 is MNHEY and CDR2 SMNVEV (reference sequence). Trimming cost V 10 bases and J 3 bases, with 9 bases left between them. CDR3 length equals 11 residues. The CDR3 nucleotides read TGTGCCACCCCAGGGTACTATGGCTACACCTTC. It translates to CATPGYYGYTF.

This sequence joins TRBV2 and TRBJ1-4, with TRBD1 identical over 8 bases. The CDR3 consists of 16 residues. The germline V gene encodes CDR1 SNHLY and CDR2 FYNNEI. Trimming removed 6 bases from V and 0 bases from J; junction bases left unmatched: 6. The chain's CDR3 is CASSRDRRATNEKLFF. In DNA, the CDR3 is TGTGCCAGCAGCCGGGACAGGCGTGCAACTAATGAAAAACTGTTTTTT.

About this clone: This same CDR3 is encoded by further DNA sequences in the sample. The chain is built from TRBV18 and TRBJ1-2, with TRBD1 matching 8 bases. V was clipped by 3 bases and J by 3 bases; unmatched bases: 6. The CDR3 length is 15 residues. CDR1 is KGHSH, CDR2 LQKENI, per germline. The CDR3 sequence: CASSPLDRVDYGYTF. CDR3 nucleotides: TGTGCCAGCTCACCCTTGGACAGGGTCGACTATGGCTACACCTTC.

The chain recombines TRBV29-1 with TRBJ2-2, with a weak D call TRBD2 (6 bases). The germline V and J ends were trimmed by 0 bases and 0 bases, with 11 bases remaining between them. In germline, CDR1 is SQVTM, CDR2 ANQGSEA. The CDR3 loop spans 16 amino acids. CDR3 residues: CSVEELGGANTGELFF. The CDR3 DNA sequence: TGCAGCGTTGAAGAACTTGGAGGGGCGAACACCGGGGAGCTGTTTTTT.

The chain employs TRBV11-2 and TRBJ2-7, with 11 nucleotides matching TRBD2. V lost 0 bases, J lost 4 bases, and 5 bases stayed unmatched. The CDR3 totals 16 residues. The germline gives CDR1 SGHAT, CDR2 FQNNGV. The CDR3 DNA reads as TGTGCCAGCAGCTTAGAGTTAGCGGGAGGGCCGTACGAGCAGTACTTC. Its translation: CASSLELAGGPYEQYF.

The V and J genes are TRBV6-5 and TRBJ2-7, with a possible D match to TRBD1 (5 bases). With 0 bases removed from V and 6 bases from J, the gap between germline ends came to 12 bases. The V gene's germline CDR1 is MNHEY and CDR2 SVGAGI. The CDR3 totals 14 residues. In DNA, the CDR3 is TGTGCCAGCAGTTACTCAGGGCCTGGGGCCGAGCAGTACTTC. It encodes CASSYSGPGAEQYF.

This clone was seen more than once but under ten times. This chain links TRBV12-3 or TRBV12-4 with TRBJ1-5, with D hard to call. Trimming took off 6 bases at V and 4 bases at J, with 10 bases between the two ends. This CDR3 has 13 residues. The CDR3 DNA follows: TGTGCCAGCAGGGGGAGGATGAATCAGCCCCAGCATTTT. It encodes CASRGRMNQPQHF.

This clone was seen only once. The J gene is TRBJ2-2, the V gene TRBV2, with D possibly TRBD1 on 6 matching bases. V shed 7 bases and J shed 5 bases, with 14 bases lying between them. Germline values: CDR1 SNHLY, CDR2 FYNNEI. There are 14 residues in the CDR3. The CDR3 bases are TGTGCCAGCATTGGATTAAGGGGGACCGGGGAGCTGTTTTTT. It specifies CASIGLRGTGELFF.

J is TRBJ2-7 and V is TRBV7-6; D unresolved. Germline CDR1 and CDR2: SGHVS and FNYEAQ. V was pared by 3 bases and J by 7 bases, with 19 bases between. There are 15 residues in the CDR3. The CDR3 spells CASSFGSAGMGEQYF. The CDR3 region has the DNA TGTGCCAGCAGCTTCGGGTCCGCCGGAATGGGTGAGCAGTACTTC.

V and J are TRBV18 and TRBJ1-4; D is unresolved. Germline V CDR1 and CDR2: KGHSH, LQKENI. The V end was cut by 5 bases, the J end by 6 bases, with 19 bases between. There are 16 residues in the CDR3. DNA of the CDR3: TGTGCCAGCTCATCACACCCTCAGGATCTCGATGAAAAACTGTTTTTT. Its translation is CASSSHPQDLDEKLFF.

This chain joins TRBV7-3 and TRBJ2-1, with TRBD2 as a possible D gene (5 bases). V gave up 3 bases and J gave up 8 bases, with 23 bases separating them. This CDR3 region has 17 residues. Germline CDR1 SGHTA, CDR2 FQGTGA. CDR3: CASSLVPSGPQSHEQFF. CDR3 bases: TGTGCCAGCAGCTTGGTTCCCAGCGGTCCACAGAGCCATGAGCAGTTCTTC. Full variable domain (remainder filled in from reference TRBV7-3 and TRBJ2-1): GAGVSQTPSNKVTEKGKYVELRCDPISGHTALYWYRQSLGQGPEFLIYFQGTGAADDSGLPNDRFFAVRPEGSVSTLKIQRTERGDSAVYLCASSLVPSGPQSHEQFFGPGTRLTVL.

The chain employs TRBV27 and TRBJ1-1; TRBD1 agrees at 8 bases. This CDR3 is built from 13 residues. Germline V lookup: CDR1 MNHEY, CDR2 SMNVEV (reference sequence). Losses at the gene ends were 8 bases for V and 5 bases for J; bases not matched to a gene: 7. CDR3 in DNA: TGTGCCAGCCAGCCAGGGGGCGGGACTGAAGCTTTCTTT. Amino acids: CASQPGGGTEAFF.

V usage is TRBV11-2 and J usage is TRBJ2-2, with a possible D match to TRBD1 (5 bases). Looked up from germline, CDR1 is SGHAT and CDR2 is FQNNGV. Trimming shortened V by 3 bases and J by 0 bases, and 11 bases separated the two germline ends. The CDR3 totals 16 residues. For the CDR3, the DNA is TGTGCCAGCAGCTTGTGGACACGCACGAACACCGGGGAGCTGTTTTTT. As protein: CASSLWTRTNTGELFF.

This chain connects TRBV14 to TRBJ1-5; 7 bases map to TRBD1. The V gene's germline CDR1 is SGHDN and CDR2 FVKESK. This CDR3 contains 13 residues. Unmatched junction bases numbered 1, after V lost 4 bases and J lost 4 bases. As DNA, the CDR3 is TGTGCCAGCAGCCGGGACAGAAATCAGCCCCAGCATTTT. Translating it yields CASSRDRNQPQHF.

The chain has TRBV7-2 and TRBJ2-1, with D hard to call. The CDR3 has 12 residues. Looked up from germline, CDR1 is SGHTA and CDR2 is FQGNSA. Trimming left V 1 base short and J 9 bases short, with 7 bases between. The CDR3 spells CASSLESGEQFF. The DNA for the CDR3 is TGTGCCAGCAGCTTAGAGTCCGGTGAGCAGTTCTTC.

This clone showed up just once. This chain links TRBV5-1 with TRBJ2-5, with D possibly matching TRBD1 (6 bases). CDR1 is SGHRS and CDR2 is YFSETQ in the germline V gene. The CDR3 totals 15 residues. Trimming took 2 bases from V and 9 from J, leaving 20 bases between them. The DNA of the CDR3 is TGCGCCAGCAGCTTTGTCCCGGACAGCCAGGCGGCCCAGTACTTC. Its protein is CASSFVPDSQAAQYF.